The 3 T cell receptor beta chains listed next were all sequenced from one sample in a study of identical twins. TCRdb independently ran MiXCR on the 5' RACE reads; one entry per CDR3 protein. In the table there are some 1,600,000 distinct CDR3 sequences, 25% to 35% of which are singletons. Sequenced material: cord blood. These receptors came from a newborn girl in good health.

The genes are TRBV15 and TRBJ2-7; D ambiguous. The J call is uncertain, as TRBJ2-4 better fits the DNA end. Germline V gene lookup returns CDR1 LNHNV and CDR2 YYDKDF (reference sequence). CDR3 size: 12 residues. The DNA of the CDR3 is TGTGCCACCTCCGACGTTGTAAACATTCAGTACTTC. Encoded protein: CATSDVVNIQYF.

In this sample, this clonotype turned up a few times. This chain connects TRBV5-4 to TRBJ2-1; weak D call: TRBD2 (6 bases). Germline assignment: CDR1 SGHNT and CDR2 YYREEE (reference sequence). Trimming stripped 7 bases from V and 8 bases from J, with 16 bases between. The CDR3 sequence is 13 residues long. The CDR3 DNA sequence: TGTGCCAGCGCGAAGAGGACTACTCATGAGCAGTTCTTC. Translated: CASAKRTTHEQFF.

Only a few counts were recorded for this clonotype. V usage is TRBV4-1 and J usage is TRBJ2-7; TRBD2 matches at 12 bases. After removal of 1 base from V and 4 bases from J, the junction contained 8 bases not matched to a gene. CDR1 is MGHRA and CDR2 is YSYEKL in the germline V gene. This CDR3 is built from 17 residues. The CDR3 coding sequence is TGCGCCAGCAGCCAAGTTTCTAGGACTAGCGGGGCTTACGAGCAGTACTTC. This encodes CASSQVSRTSGAYEQYF.